This T cell receptor beta chain was identified during a study of blood T cell repertoires in COVID-19. Recruits, aged roughly 18 to 95 years, lived in 25 or so US areas. Sequenced by immunoSEQ multiplex PCR; TCRdb stores in-frame clones only, minus some. The sample yields roughly 300,000 clones, 86% seen once. V was trimmed by 0 bases and J by 2 bases, leaving 21 bases between them. From germline, CDR1 is SGHNT and CDR2 YYREEE (reference sequence). CDR3 size: 18 residues. The source material was PBMCs or T cells enriched from blood (not recorded which). The TCR was taken from a man in his thirties or forties who had recovered from COVID-19. V gene TRBV5-4 combines with J gene TRBJ2-7, with TRBD2 as a possible D gene (7 bases). The DNA of the CDR3 is TGTGCCAGCAGCTTGGATACAGGGTGGCGGGGGCCGCCCTACGAGCAGTACTTC. Its translation: CASSLDTGWRGPPYEQYF.